This T cell receptor beta chain was identified during a study of cytomegalovirus exposure and HLA in healthy donors. The PCR used 60 Vbeta and 13 Jbeta primers. This table comes from immunoSEQ multiplex PCR, and its TCRdb copy is limited to in-frame clones, with some not included. The sample includes around 150,000 clones, roughly 80% seen only once; the top ten take about 1.5%. The V gene's germline CDR1 is SGHVS and CDR2 FNYEAQ. The CDR3 spans 16 residues. The V and J ends lost 5 bases and 1 base respectively, with 15 bases between them. Study outcomes and limitations: Looking again later, the authors saw that most CMV-associated TCR beta chains seemed HLA-restricted.

On this clone itself: What it binds is unknown.

The chain joins TRBV7-6 to TRBJ2-1; D remains unclear. The sequencing sample was made of PBMCs. The sequence came from a middle-aged man in good health and CMV-seronegative. CDR3 region: CASSLDGRTSYNEQFF. In nucleotides, the CDR3 is TGTGCCAGCAGCCTAGACGGTCGCACTTCCTACAATGAGCAGTTCTTC.